This T cell receptor beta chain originates from a study of blood T cells in healthy people across ages. General study findings and limits: Fewer expanded clones and more diversity marked long-lived versus aged donors. Naive T cell percentage strongly correlated with TCR beta diversity.

Note on this clonotype: Its specificity is not known.

This CDR3 is 13 amino acids long. V dropped 4 bases and J dropped 5 bases, with 12 bases sitting between them. Germline V gene lookup returns CDR1 GTSNPN and CDR2 SVGIG (reference sequence). Total RNA was isolated from each sample in quantities of at least 6 micrograms. Primed by a sample-barcoded 5' primer and a J-beta primer mix, a second PCR proceeded for 7 to 11 cycles. TCRdb re-called the 5' RACE reads through MiXCR, storing one row per CDR3 protein. The sample gives about 580,000 distinct CDR3 sequences, around half of which show up once; around 25% is in the top ten. Material: blood. The source is an older man in good health. This chain uses TRBV30 with TRBJ2-1; maybe TRBD2 (5 bases). The CDR3: CAWTGRGNNEQFF. CDR3 DNA sequence: TGTGCCTGGACCGGTCGGGGAAACAATGAGCAGTTCTTC.